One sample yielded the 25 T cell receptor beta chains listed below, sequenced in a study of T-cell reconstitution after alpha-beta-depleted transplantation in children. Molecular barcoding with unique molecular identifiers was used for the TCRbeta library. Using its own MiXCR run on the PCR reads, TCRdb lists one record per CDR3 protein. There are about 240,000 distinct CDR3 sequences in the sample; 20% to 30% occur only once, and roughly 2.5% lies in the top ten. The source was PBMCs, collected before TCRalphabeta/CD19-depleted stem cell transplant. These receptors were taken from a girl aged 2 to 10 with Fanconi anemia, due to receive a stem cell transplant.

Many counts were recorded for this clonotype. The CDR3: CASSQRTGGYEQYF. In nucleotides, the CDR3 is TGTGCCAGCAGCCAGCGGACAGGGGGCTACGAGCAGTACTTC. The rearrangement joins TRBV12-3 or TRBV12-4 to TRBJ2-7, with 10 nucleotides matching TRBD1. Losses at the gene ends were 6 bases for V and 3 bases for J; bases not matched to a gene: 5. There are 14 residues in the CDR3.

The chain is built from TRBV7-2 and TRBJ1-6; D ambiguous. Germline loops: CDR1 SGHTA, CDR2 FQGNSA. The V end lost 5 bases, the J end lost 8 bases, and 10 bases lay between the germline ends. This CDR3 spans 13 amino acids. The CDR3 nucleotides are TGTGCCAGCAGCCCGCGGATGCATTCACCCCTCCACTTT. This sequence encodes CASSPRMHSPLHF.

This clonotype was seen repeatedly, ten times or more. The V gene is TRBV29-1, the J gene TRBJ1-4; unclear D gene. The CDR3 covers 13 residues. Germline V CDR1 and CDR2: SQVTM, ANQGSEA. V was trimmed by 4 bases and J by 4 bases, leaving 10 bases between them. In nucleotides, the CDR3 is TGCAGCGTTGGGAGACGGCTTAATGAAAAACTGTTTTTT. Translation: CSVGRRLNEKLFF.

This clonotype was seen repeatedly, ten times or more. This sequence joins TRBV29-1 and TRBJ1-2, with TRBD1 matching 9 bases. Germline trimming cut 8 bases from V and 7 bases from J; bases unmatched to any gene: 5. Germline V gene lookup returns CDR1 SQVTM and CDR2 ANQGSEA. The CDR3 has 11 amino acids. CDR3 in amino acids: CSSDRGSGYTF. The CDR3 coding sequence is TGCAGCTCGGACAGGGGAAGTGGCTACACCTTC.

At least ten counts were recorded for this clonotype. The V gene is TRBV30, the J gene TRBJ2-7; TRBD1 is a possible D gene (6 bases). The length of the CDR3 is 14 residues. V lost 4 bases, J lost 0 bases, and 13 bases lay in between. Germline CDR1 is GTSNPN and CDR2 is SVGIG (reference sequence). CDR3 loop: CAWTPGQSSYEQYF. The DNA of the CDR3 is TGTGCCTGGACCCCTGGACAGAGCTCCTACGAGCAGTACTTC.

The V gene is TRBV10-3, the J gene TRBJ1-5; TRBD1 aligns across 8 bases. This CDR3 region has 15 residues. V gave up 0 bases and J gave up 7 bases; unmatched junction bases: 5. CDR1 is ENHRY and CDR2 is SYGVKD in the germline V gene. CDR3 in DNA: TGTGCCATCAGTGAGTCGACGACAGGGGCCCAGCCCCAGCATTTT. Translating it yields CAISESTTGAQPQHF.

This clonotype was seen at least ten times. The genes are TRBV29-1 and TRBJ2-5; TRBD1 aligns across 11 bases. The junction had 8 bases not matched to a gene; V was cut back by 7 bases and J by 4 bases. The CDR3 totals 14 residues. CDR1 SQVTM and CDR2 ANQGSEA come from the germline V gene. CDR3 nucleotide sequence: TGCAGCGCAAGTCCCGGGACAGGGGGAGAGACCCAGTACTTC. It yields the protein CSASPGTGGETQYF. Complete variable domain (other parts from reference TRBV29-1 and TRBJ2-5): SAVISQKPSRDICQRGTSLTIQCQVDSQVTMMFWYRQQPGQSLTLIATANQGSEATYESGFVIDKFPISRPNLTFSTLTVSNMSPEDSSIYLCSASPGTGGETQYFGPGTRLLVL.

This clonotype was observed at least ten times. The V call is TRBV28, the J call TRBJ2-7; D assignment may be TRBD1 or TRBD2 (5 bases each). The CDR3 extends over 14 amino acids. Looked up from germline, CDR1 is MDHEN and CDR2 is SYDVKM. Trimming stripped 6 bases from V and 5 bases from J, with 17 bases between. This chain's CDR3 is CASRGLAATNEQYF. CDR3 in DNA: TGTGCCAGCAGGGGGCTAGCCGCGACCAACGAGCAGTACTTC.

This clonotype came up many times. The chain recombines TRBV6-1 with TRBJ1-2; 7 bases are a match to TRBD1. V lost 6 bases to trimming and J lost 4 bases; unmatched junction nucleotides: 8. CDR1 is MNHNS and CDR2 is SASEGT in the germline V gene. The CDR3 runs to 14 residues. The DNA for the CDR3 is TGTGCCAGCAGCTCCGGGACAGCCTTCTATGGCTACACCTTC. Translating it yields CASSSGTAFYGYTF.

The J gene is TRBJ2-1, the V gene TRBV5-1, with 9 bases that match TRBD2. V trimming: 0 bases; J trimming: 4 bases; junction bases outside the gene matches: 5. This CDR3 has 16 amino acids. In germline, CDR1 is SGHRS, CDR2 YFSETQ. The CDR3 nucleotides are TGCGCCAGCAGCTTGGATCCTAGCGGGGCTTACAATGAGCAGTTCTTC. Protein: CASSLDPSGAYNEQFF.

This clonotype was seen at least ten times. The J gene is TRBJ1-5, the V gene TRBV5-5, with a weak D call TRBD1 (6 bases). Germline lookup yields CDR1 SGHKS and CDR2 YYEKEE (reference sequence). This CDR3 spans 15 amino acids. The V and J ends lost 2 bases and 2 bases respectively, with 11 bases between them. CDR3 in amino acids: CASSFTGSGNQPQHF. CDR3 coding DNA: TGTGCCAGCAGCTTTACAGGGTCGGGCAATCAGCCCCAGCATTTT.

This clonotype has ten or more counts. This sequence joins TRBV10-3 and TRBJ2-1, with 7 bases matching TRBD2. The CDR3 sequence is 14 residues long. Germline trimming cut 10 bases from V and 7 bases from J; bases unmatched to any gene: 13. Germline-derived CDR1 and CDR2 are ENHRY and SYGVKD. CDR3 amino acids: CATRGGRAGNEQFF. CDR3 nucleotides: TGTGCCACCCGGGGAGGGAGGGCCGGTAATGAGCAGTTCTTC.

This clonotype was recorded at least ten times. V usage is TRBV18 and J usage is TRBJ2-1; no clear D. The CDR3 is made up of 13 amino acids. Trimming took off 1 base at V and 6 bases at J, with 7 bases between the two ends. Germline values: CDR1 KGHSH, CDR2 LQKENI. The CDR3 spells CASSPLVGNEQFF. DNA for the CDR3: TGTGCCAGCTCACCACTGGTGGGCAATGAGCAGTTCTTC.

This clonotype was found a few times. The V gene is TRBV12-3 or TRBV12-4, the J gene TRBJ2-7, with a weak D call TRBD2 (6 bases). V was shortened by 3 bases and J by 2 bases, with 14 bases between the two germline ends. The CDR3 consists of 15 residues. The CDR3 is CASSFTAGGTYEQYF. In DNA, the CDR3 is TGTGCCAGCAGTTTCACAGCGGGCGGGACCTACGAGCAGTACTTC.

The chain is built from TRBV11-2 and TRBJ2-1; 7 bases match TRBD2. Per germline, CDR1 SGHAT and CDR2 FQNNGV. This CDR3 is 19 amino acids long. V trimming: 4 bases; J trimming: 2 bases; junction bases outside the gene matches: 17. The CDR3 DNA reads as TGTGCCAGCAGCTCGGCAGGTCAGACTAGCCGGGGTCCCTACAATGAGCAGTTCTTC. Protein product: CASSSAGQTSRGPYNEQFF.

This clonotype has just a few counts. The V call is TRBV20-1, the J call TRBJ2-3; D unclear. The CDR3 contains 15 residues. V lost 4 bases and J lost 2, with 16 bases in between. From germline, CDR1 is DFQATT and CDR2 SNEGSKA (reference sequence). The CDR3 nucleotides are TGCAGTGCTATCGCTCCCCGACCCTACACAGATACGCAGTATTTT. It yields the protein CSAIAPRPYTDTQYF.

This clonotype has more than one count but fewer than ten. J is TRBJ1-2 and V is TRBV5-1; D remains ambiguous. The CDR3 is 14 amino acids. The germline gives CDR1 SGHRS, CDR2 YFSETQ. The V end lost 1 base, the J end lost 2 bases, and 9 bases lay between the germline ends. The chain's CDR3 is CASSLNPKNYGYTF. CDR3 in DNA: TGCGCCAGCAGCTTGAATCCTAAGAACTATGGCTACACCTTC.

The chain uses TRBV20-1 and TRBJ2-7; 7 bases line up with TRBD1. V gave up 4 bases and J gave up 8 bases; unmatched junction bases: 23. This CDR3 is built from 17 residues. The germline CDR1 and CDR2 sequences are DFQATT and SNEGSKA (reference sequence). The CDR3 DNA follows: TGCAGTGCTATCGATTCCGGTAGAGGGGGCTTTGGAGTGAAGCAGTACTTC. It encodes CSAIDSGRGGFGVKQYF.

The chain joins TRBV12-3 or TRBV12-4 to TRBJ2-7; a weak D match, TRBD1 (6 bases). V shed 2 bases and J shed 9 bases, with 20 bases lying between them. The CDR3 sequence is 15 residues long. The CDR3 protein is CASSLYTGLSSGQYF. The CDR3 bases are TGTGCCAGCAGTTTATACACAGGGCTTTCGTCCGGGCAGTACTTC.

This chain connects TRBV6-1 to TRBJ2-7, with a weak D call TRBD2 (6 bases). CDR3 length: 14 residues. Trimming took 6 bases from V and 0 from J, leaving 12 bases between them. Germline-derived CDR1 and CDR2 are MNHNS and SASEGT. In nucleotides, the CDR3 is TGTGCCAGCAGGGCCCGGGGGAGCTCCTACGAGCAGTACTTC. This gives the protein CASRARGSSYEQYF.

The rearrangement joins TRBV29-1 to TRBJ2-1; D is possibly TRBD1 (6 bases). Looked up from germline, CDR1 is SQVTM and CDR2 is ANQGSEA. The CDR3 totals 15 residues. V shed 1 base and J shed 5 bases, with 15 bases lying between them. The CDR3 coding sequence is TGCAGCGTTGAAGTAGTAGGGGGTAGGGACAATGAGCAGTTCTTC. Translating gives CSVEVVGGRDNEQFF.

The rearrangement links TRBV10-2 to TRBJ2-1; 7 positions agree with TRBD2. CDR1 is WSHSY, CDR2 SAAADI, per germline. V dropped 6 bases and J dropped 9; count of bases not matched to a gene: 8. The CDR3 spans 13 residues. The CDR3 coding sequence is TGCGCCAGCAGAAGGGGCGGGAGAAGTGAGCAGTTCTTC. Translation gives CASRRGGRSEQFF.

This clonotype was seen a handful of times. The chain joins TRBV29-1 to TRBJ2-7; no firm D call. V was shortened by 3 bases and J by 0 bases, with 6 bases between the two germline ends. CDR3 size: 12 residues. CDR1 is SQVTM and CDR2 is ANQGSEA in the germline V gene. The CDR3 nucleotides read TGCAGCGTTGACCAGTTCTCCTACGAGCAGTACTTC. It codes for CSVDQFSYEQYF.

The CDR3 region is CASSHGTSGRSTDTQYF. The CDR3 DNA reads as TGTGCCAGCAGCCATGGGACTAGCGGGAGAAGCACAGATACGCAGTATTTT. The chain combines TRBV7-3 with TRBJ2-3; 14 positions agree with TRBD2. Germline values: CDR1 SGHTA, CDR2 FQGTGA. The V segment lost 5 bases and the J segment 0 bases; nucleotides outside the gene matches: 4. The length of the CDR3 is 17 residues.

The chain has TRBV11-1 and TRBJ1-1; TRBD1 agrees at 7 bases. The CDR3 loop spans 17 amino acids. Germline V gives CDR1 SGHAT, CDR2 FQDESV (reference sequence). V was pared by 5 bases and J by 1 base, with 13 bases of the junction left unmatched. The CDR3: CASSQLTGTEGNTEAFF. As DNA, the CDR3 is TGTGCCAGCAGCCAATTAACCGGGACAGAAGGGAACACTGAAGCTTTCTTT.